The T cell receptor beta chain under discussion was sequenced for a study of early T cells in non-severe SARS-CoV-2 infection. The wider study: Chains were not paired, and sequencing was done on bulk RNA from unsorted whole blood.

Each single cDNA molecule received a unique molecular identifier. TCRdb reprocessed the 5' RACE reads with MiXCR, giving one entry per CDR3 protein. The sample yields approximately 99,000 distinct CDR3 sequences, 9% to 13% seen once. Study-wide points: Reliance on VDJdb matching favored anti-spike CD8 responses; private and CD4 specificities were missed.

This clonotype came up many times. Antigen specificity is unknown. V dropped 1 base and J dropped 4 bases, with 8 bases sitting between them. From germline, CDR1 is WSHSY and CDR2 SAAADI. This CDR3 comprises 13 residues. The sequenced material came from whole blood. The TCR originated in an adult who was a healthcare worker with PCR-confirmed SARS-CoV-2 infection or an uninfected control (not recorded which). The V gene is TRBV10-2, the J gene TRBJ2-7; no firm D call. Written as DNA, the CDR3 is TGCGCCAGCAGTGAGTTTACGGGTTACGAGCAGTACTTC. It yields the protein CASSEFTGYEQYF.